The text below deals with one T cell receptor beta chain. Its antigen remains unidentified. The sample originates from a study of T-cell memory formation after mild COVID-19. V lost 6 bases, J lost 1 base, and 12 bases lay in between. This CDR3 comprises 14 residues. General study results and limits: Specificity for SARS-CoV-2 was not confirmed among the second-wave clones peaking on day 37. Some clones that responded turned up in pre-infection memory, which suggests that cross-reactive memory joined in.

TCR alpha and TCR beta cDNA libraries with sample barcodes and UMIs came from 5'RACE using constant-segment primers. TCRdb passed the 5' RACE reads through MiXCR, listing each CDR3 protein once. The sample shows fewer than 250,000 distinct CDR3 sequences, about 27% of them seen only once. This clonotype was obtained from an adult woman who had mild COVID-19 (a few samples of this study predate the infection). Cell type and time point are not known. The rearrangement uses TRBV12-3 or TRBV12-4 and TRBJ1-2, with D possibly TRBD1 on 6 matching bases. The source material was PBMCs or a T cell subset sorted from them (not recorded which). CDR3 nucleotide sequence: TGTGCCAGCAGACTGGAGGGGGTTAACTATGGCTACACCTTC. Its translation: CASRLEGVNYGYTF.